A selection of T cell receptor beta chains follows, all from one sample in a study of blood T cells in healthy people across ages. TCRdb reanalysed the 5' RACE reads using MiXCR and keeps one entry per CDR3 protein. The data contain around 1,800,000 distinct CDR3 sequences, around 42% of them singletons. Source material: blood. The receptors derive from a human donor in good health. Both conserved end residues are part of each CDR3. A D gene is named only where the DNA matches it firmly. Only part of the rows carry a size: once, few, many, or a class if the clone is expanded.

d_gene: -; j_gene: TRBJ1-1; v_gene: TRBV24-1; abundance: -; CDR3aa: CATSAGGFTEAFF; CDR3nt: TGTGCCACCAGTGCCGGGGGTTTCACTGAAGCTTTCTTT
d_gene: -; j_gene: TRBJ2-7; v_gene: TRBV20-1; abundance: few; CDR3aa: CSARPAGFSYEQYF; CDR3nt: TGCAGTGCTAGACCGGCGGGGTTCTCCTACGAGCAGTACTTC
d_gene: TRBD2; j_gene: TRBJ2-1; v_gene: TRBV20-1; abundance: -; CDR3aa: CSARASGGSYNEQFF; CDR3nt: TGCAGTGCTAGAGCGAGCGGGGGGAGTTACAATGAGCAGTTCTTC
d_gene: TRBD2; j_gene: TRBJ2-1; v_gene: TRBV7-3; abundance: few; CDR3aa: CASSPSGTSGSEQFF; CDR3nt: TGTGCCAGCAGCCCCTCCGGGACTAGCGGGAGTGAGCAGTTCTTC
d_gene: TRBD1; j_gene: TRBJ2-2; v_gene: TRBV6-1; abundance: -; CDR3aa: CASSRSRDRMSWSGELFF; CDR3nt: TGTGCCAGCAGCCGCAGCCGGGACAGGATGAGTTGGTCCGGGGAGCTGTTTTTT
d_gene: -; j_gene: TRBJ2-1; v_gene: TRBV4-3; abundance: few; CDR3aa: CASSQEAGNGNEQFF; CDR3nt: TGCGCCAGCAGCCAAGAGGCAGGGAACGGCAATGAGCAGTTCTTC
d_gene: -; j_gene: TRBJ2-4; v_gene: TRBV4-1; abundance: few; CDR3aa: CASSPDTHSRQNIQYF; CDR3nt: TGCGCCAGCAGCCCCGACACCCACTCAAGGCAAAACATTCAGTACTTC
d_gene: TRBD1; j_gene: TRBJ2-7; v_gene: TRBV5-1; abundance: -; CDR3aa: CASSFGTGMGEQYF; CDR3nt: TGCGCCAGCAGTTTCGGGACAGGGATGGGCGAGCAGTACTTC
d_gene: TRBD1; j_gene: TRBJ1-3; v_gene: TRBV29-1; abundance: -; CDR3aa: CSVSDRGSGNTIYF; CDR3nt: TGCAGCGTTTCGGACAGGGGCTCTGGAAACACCATATATTTT
d_gene: TRBD2; j_gene: TRBJ2-1; v_gene: TRBV2; abundance: -; CDR3aa: CASSQPQELAGGGNEQFF; CDR3nt: TGTGCCAGCAGCCAACCCCAAGAACTAGCGGGGGGTGGGAATGAGCAGTTCTTC
d_gene: TRBD1; j_gene: TRBJ1-1; v_gene: TRBV5-1; abundance: -; CDR3aa: CASSPTGNPEAFF; CDR3nt: TGCGCCAGCAGCCCGACAGGGAACCCTGAAGCTTTCTTT
d_gene: -; j_gene: TRBJ2-5; v_gene: TRBV2; abundance: once; CDR3aa: CASSVRSTEETQYF; CDR3nt: TGTGCCAGCAGTGTACGATCGACTGAAGAGACCCAGTACTTC
d_gene: -; j_gene: TRBJ2-1; v_gene: TRBV5-1; abundance: -; CDR3aa: CAGSPDGQTYNEQFF; CDR3nt: TGCGCCGGCAGCCCCGACGGACAGACCTACAATGAGCAGTTCTTC
d_gene: -; j_gene: TRBJ2-7; v_gene: TRBV29-1; abundance: -; CDR3aa: CCGGEVYEQYF; CDR3nt: TGCTGCGGTGGCGAGGTCTACGAGCAGTACTTC
d_gene: -; j_gene: TRBJ1-2; v_gene: TRBV9; abundance: -; CDR3aa: CASSVEPRTYGYTF; CDR3nt: TGTGCCAGCAGCGTAGAACCAAGGACCTATGGCTACACCTTC
d_gene: -; j_gene: TRBJ1-6; v_gene: TRBV10-3; abundance: -; CDR3aa: CAIKGNVGDSPLHF; CDR3nt: TGTGCCATCAAGGGCAACGTCGGGGATTCACCCCTCCACTTT
d_gene: -; j_gene: TRBJ2-7; v_gene: TRBV6-5; abundance: -; CDR3aa: CASSYKGQPYEQYF; CDR3nt: TGTGCCAGCAGTTACAAGGGGCAACCCTACGAGCAGTACTTC
d_gene: TRBD1; j_gene: TRBJ2-1; v_gene: TRBV2; abundance: many; CDR3aa: CARGQGNSNEQFF; CDR3nt: TGTGCCAGGGGACAGGGTAATAGCAATGAGCAGTTCTTC
d_gene: -; j_gene: TRBJ2-1; v_gene: TRBV27; abundance: -; CDR3aa: CASSIRQAHNEQFF; CDR3nt: TGTGCCAGCAGCATTCGACAGGCCCACAATGAGCAGTTCTTC
d_gene: -; j_gene: TRBJ2-5; v_gene: TRBV5-1; abundance: few; CDR3aa: CASSPGDLSNQPQYF; CDR3nt: TGCGCCAGCAGTCCAGGGGACCTTAGCAATCAGCCCCAGTACTTC
d_gene: -; j_gene: TRBJ1-4; v_gene: TRBV12-5; abundance: few; CDR3aa: CASGPRLGANEKLFF; CDR3nt: TGTGCTAGTGGTCCCCGCTTGGGGGCTAATGAAAAACTGTTTTTT
d_gene: TRBD1; j_gene: TRBJ2-3; v_gene: TRBV4-3; abundance: -; CDR3aa: CASSQQGTGSDTQYF; CDR3nt: TGCGCCAGCAGCCAACAGGGGACAGGGTCAGATACGCAGTATTTT